This T cell receptor (beta chain) comes out of a study of T-cell memory formation after mild COVID-19 (dated by TCRdb to the early 2020s). Background for the entire study: TCR sequence clusters from the two donors were largely donor specific. T-cell clones expanding and contracting after mild COVID-19 in two donors were tracked by longitudinal TCRalpha and TCRbeta repertoire sequencing. Two young, previously healthy adult volunteers, one female and one male, were included in the cohort.

Comment on this clonotype: This receptor's antigen is unknown. One base away there is no much larger clone; base qualities are not given.

Sequencing was performed on an Illumina NovaSeq 6000. TCRalpha and TCRbeta cDNA libraries were constructed by 5'RACE with constant-segment primers, with sample barcodes and unique molecular identifiers being introduced. RNA was extracted from every sample with Trizol reagent. The libraries were amplified in two PCR steps, and the second step added a second sample barcode and Illumina TruSeq adapters. Sequencing of the libraries was done on an Illumina NovaSeq, producing 2 x 150 bp paired-end reads. In the paper's pipeline: Reads were demultiplexed and collapsed into UMI-guided consensus sequences with migec v1.2.7. Using mixcr v2.1.11, UMI consensuses were aligned to TRA and TRB V and J templates and then assembled into clonotypes. Clonotypes were classified as expanded or contracted when called significant by both edgeR and NoisET, with noise models trained on biological replicates. For edgeR calls, a false discovery rate-adjusted p below 0.01 and a log2 fold-change threshold of 1 were applied. As an exploratory analysis of dynamics, max-normalized trajectories of the 1000 most abundant clonotypes were examined by PCA with hierarchical clustering. The CD4 or CD8 phenotype of responding clones was assigned using the separately sequenced CD4+ and CD8+ repertoires. TCRdb ran its own pipeline on the public reads, namely fastp trimming at Q25 and MiXCR clone calling, and kept in-frame beta chains. For every CDR3 protein sequence, its rows merge into one entry that carries the most common genes and DNA. TCRdb's processing, not the study's, gives the V and J calls here. A total of some 410,000 distinct CDR3 sequences appear in this sample, about 25% of them only once. Of the sample, about an eighth falls within the top ten clones.

Trimming at the junction amounts to 3 bases on V and 3 bases on J, and the germline ends lie 12 bases apart. The germline V gene (reference sequence) provides CDR1 MNHEY and CDR2 SMNVEV. From the cysteine up to the phenylalanine, the CDR3 has a length of 15 residues. Left in the record is the CDR3 DNA by itself, 45 bases read in frame from the first base. PBMCs were isolated by Ficoll-Paque density gradient centrifugation. What the authors observed across the whole study: Contracting CD4+ clones appeared mostly in the CM and EM memory subsets, whereas CD8+ clones were enriched in EMRA. The study included only a couple of mild cases, and larger cohorts that include severe cases with pre-infection samples were judged to be necessary. Some responding clones were detected in pre-infection memory, suggesting pre-existing cross-reactive memory T cells joined the SARS-CoV-2 response. Balanced CD4/CD8 phenotypes were observed for clones contracting from day 15 to 85, whereas a bias towards CD4+ was observed for a second wave of clones expanding from day 15 to 37. Whether the second-wave clones peaking on day 37 were SARS-CoV-2 specific was not confirmed.

Input material: PBMCs or a T cell subset sorted from them (not recorded which). This clonotype was obtained from an adult woman who had mild COVID-19 (a few samples of this study predate the infection). The sample titles of this study are shuffled in the database, so cell type and time point are left out; the donor was told from shared clones. The chain employs TRBV27 and TRBJ2-1; the D gene is possibly TRBD1 or TRBD2, with 5 bases matching each. The CDR3 sequence is CASSLIGDLYNEQFF. The nucleotides are TGTGCCAGCAGTTTGATAGGGGACCTCTACAATGAGCAGTTCTTC.